The 2 T cell receptor beta chains reported below all come from one sample, sequenced in a study of T cells in Graves' hyperthyroidism and ophthalmopathy. Amplified regions were TCR beta CDR3 sequences from RNA transcripts. HTBI primers were employed in a first-round RT-PCR of the TCR CDR3. TCRdb used MiXCR to reprocess the multiplex PCR reads, holding one entry per CDR3 protein. The table has roughly 300,000 distinct CDR3 sequences, approximately 22% seen once; the top ten hold 50%. Material for sequencing was blood. The receptors shown here come from a woman aged 45-65 years with Graves' hyperthyroidism.

This clonotype has ten or more counts. This chain connects TRBV30 to TRBJ1-2; D not resolved. The germline CDR1 and CDR2 sequences are GTSNPN and SVGIG (reference sequence). Trimming pared 0 bases from V and 4 bases from J, leaving 9 bases between. The CDR3 is 13 residues long. In DNA, the CDR3 is TGTGCCTGGAGTGTAGACCGGGGCTATGGCTACACCTTC. This sequence encodes CAWSVDRGYGYTF.

This clonotype was detected once. The rearrangement joins TRBV20-1 to TRBJ2-1, with TRBD2 identical over 11 bases. Losses at the gene ends were 3 bases for V and 6 bases for J; bases not matched to a gene: 4. Germline CDR1 and CDR2: DFQATT and SNEGSKA (reference sequence). The CDR3 contains 14 residues. The DNA of the CDR3 is TGCAGTGCTAGCCCTAGCGGGAGGATCAATGAGCAGTTCTTC. Protein sequence: CSASPSGRINEQFF.